The clone carrying this T cell receptor (beta chain) appeared once. Only in-frame clones appear in the TCRdb table, and some are missing; sequencing was by immunoSEQ multiplex PCR. Seen here are fewer than 250,000 clones, around 80% observed once, and the top ten hold about 10%. This sample is drawn from a study of blood T cell repertoires in COVID-19. About the study: Whether acute or convalescent, the COVID-19 samples came from the United States, Italy and Spain. PBMCs, B-cell-depleted T cells, or T cells were the source of the cDNA or gDNA that made up the material.

Trimming removed 2 bases at V and 9 bases at J, with 16 bases between. CDR1 is MNHNS, CDR2 SASEGT, per germline. The CDR3 runs to 15 residues. The material sequenced was peripheral blood. This receptor was obtained from a woman over 75 with COVID-19, enrolled during active disease. V gene TRBV6-1 combines with J gene TRBJ1-4, with D tentatively TRBD1 (5 bases). CDR3: CASSEPSVGGKKLFF. DNA for the CDR3: TGTGCCAGCAGTGAACCATCTGTCGGGGGTAAAAAACTGTTTTTT.